These T cell receptor beta chains were read from a single sample in a study of CD8 T cells in ankylosing spondylitis. TCRdb redid the calling of the 5' RACE reads with MiXCR, one entry per CDR3 protein. The profile shows about 240,000 distinct CDR3 sequences, roughly 8.2% of them singletons. The specimen sequenced was blood, either unsorted or a sorted T cell fraction (not recorded which). These TCRs come from a female donor with ankylosing spondylitis or in good health (not recorded which). Both conserved end residues are part of each CDR3. Each record gives: J gene, V gene, clone size, D gene, CDR3 DNA, CDR3 protein. The D gene is left open where the match is weak. Clone sizes are given selectively: once, few, many, or a class where the clone is expanded.

TRBJ1-2,TRBV18,many,NA,TGTGCCAGCTCACAAAGATCCGGGACGCAGGACTATGGCTACACCTTC,CASSQRSGTQDYGYTF
TRBJ2-1,TRBV12-3/TRBV12-4,many,NA,TGTGCCAGCACCAAAAACTTCGGCAGCTCCTACAATGAGCAGTTCTTC,CASTKNFGSSYNEQFF
TRBJ2-1,TRBV10-3,few,TRBD2,TGTGCCATCAGCTTTAGCGGGAGGACTGACAATGAGCAGTTCTTC,CAISFSGRTDNEQFF
TRBJ2-1,TRBV4-3,many,NA,TGCGCCAGCAGCCAAGACTTGGGGGACCAGGACAATGAGCAGTTCTTC,CASSQDLGDQDNEQFF
TRBJ2-1,TRBV7-8,NA,NA,TGTGCCAGCAGCTCGAACTTTATCCCTGGGGGCGAGCAGTTCTTC,CASSSNFIPGGEQFF
TRBJ1-5,TRBV30,NA,NA,TGTGCCTGGAGTGTAGGGGGCAATCAGCCCCAGCATTTT,CAWSVGGNQPQHF
TRBJ2-5,TRBV4-3,few,NA,TGCGCCAGCAGCCAGCTGTCCGCCGGTGGTCAAGAGACCCAGTACTTC,CASSQLSAGGQETQYF
TRBJ2-2,TRBV7-9,few,NA,TGTGCCAGCACCCCCGGGGCCACCGGGGAGCTGTTTTTT,CASTPGATGELFF
TRBJ1-1,TRBV20-1,many,TRBD1,TGCAGTGCCCGGACAGGGGGGAACACTGAAGCTTTCTTT,CSARTGGNTEAFF
TRBJ2-3,TRBV20-1,many,TRBD1,TGCAGTGCGTCTCCGGGACAGGGGACAGATACGCAGTATTTT,CSASPGQGTDTQYF
TRBJ1-4,TRBV6-6,few,NA,TGTGCCAGCAGTAAGACCGGTGGAAAACTGTTTTTT,CASSKTGGKLFF
TRBJ1-5,TRBV7-2,NA,NA,TGTGCCAGCAGCTTGGACCTCTATAGCAATCAGCCCCAGCATTTT,CASSLDLYSNQPQHF
TRBJ2-2,TRBV29-1,NA,TRBD1,TGCAGCGTTGGGTACAGGGGGGACACCGGGGAGCTGTTTTTT,CSVGYRGDTGELFF
TRBJ1-2,TRBV7-9,NA,TRBD1,TGTGCCAGCAGCTTTGGACAGGGTGAAGGCTACACCTTC,CASSFGQGEGYTF
TRBJ2-5,TRBV7-9,few,NA,TGTGCCAGCAGCTTAAGGACTACCCAAGAGACCCAGTACTTC,CASSLRTTQETQYF
TRBJ2-2,TRBV20-1,NA,NA,TGCAGTGCTAGAGATCGGTTAGCGAACACCGGGGCGCTGTTTTTT,CSARDRLANTGALFF
TRBJ2-7,TRBV20-1,many,NA,TGCAGTGCTAGGACTACCTGGACTCCCTACGAGCAGTACTTC,CSARTTWTPYEQYF
TRBJ2-4,TRBV19,NA,TRBD2,TGTGCCAGTAGTACCCTGGCGGGAGACATTCAGTACTTC,CASSTLAGDIQYF
TRBJ2-7,TRBV27,many,TRBD2,TGTGCCAGTGCGTTAGCGGGAGGGCTATACGAGCAGTACTTC,CASALAGGLYEQYF
TRBJ1-5,TRBV12-3/TRBV12-4,many,NA,TGTGCCAGCAGTTTAAGGACACCATATAGCAATCAGCCCCAGCATTTT,CASSLRTPYSNQPQHF
TRBJ2-3,TRBV20-1,NA,TRBD2,TGCAGTGCTAGCCTAGCGGCCACAGATACGCAGTATTTT,CSASLAATDTQYF
TRBJ2-7,TRBV5-6,many,NA,TGTGCCAGCAGCTTAGATCCCATCTACGAGCAGTACTTC,CASSLDPIYEQYF
TRBJ2-3,TRBV20-1,many,NA,TGCAGTGCTAGCGGCCGAGATGGCACAGATACGCAGTATTTT,CSASGRDGTDTQYF
TRBJ2-5,TRBV6-2/TRBV6-3,many,NA,TGTGCCAGCAGTCTCAAACTGGATGGGTCGACCCAGTACTTC,CASSLKLDGSTQYF
TRBJ2-1,TRBV6-1,few,NA,TGTGCCAGCAGTGAAGCCCTGGGGGACTACAATGAGCAGTTCTTC,CASSEALGDYNEQFF
TRBJ1-1,TRBV15,many,NA,TGTGCCACCAGCAACCTATCCGGGGGAAAAGCTTTCTTT,CATSNLSGGKAFF
TRBJ2-2,TRBV19,many,TRBD2,TGTGCCAGTAGGGGGGGGGCCGGGGAGCTGTTTTTT,CASRGGAGELFF
TRBJ2-5,TRBV12-5,many,TRBD1,TGTGCTAGTGGAAGAATTAACCGGGACAGGGGACGAGAGACCCAGTACTTC,CASGRINRDRGRETQYF
TRBJ2-7,TRBV29-1,NA,TRBD2,TGCAGCGCTGTAGCGGGAACGGCAACCTACGAGCAGTACTTC,CSAVAGTATYEQYF
TRBJ2-2,TRBV6-5,many,TRBD1,TGTGCCAGCAGTTACTCGATGGGACAGTTGAACACCGGGGAGCTGTTTTTT,CASSYSMGQLNTGELFF
TRBJ2-2,TRBV29-1,NA,NA,TGCAGCGCCCGTAGCGGAGGAGTAGGGACCGGGGAGCTGTTTTTT,CSARSGGVGTGELFF
TRBJ2-3,TRBV6-5,many,NA,TGTGCCAGCAGTTACGAACGGACCGCCGCGACAGATACGCAGTATTTT,CASSYERTAATDTQYF
TRBJ1-1,TRBV7-6,many,TRBD1,TGTGCCAGCAGCTTAGCAACAGGGGTGTGGACTGAAGCTTTCTTT,CASSLATGVWTEAFF
TRBJ1-5,TRBV25-1,many,TRBD1,TGTGCCAGCAGTGTACAGGGGTTGAATCAGCCCCAGCATTTT,CASSVQGLNQPQHF
TRBJ1-1,TRBV5-1,many,NA,TGCGCCAGCAGCTGGTCGAACACGGCGGTGACTGAAGCTTTCTTT,CASSWSNTAVTEAFF
TRBJ1-1,TRBV14,many,NA,TGTGCCAGCAGCACAAAATGGAACACTGAAGCTTTCTTT,CASSTKWNTEAFF
TRBJ1-2,TRBV14,few,NA,TGTGCCAGCAGCCAAGGGCGGCACTATGGCTACACCTTC,CASSQGRHYGYTF
TRBJ2-4,TRBV5-6,many,NA,TGTGCCAGCAGCTTGGTGCAGGGGACAAACATTCAGTACTTC,CASSLVQGTNIQYF
TRBJ2-1,TRBV12-3/TRBV12-4,many,NA,TGTGCCAGCAGTTTACGGCGGGTAAGCAATGAGCAGTTCTTC,CASSLRRVSNEQFF
TRBJ2-3,TRBV7-9,few,TRBD2,TGTGCCAGCAGCTTGAGTCTAGCGGGAGAGACAGATACGCAGTATTTT,CASSLSLAGETDTQYF
TRBJ2-3,TRBV24-1,many,NA,TGTGCCACCAGCCCCCAGGGCTATACGCAGTATTTT,CATSPQGYTQYF
TRBJ2-7,TRBV10-2,NA,NA,TGCGCCAGCAGTCGGTCACGTCTGTACTTC,CASSRSRLYF
TRBJ1-5,TRBV2,NA,NA,TGTGCCAGCGGGGGTTTGGACGCGGTTATGACCCAGCATTTT,CASGGLDAVMTQHF
TRBJ2-1,TRBV12-3/TRBV12-4,many,TRBD2,TGTGCCAGCAGTTTAGGGGCTAGCGGGAGTTTCAATGAGCAGTTCTTC,CASSLGASGSFNEQFF
TRBJ1-1,TRBV20-1,NA,NA,TGCAGTGCCAGTAGGGTTAGGGGAGAAGGTGAAGCTTTCTTT,CSASRVRGEGEAFF
TRBJ2-7,TRBV12-3/TRBV12-4,many,NA,TGTGCCAGCAGTGAGATAGACAGGTATACCTACGAGCAGTACTTC,CASSEIDRYTYEQYF